Shown below are 32 T cell receptor beta chains from a single sample sequenced in a study of brain T cells in children with intractable seizures. TCRdb's copy holds only in-frame clones and misses some; the assay was immunoSEQ multiplex PCR. The sample shows 50,000 to 80,000 clones, around 95% of them seen only once. This specimen was peripheral blood, taken at surgery. Receptor source: a boy under three years old with focal cortical dysplasia and intractable seizures.

The chain is built from TRBV3-1 (or the pseudogene TRBV3-2) and TRBJ2-7; no definite D call. Per the germline V gene, CDR1 is LGHDT and CDR2 is YNNKEL (reference sequence). With 3 bases removed from V and 7 bases from J, the gap between germline ends came to 16 bases. There are 14 residues in the CDR3. CDR3 nucleotide sequence: TGTGCCAGCAGCCAGGGCGTAAGTCTACGGGAGCAGTACTTC. Amino acid sequence: CASSQGVSLREQYF.

The chain recombines TRBV20-1 with TRBJ1-1, with D hard to call. This CDR3 spans 15 amino acids. V shed 3 bases and J shed 0 bases, with 14 bases lying between them. The germline CDR1 and CDR2 sequences are DFQATT and SNEGSKA (reference sequence). For the CDR3, the DNA is TGCAGTGCTAGTACGGGTATCTGGATGAACACTGAAGCTTTCTTT. Translation: CSASTGIWMNTEAFF.

The genes are TRBV7-6 and TRBJ2-3; D might be TRBD1 (6 bases). Trimming took off 2 bases at V and 2 bases at J, with 11 bases between the two ends. Germline CDR1 is SGHVS and CDR2 is FNYEAQ. This CDR3 has 15 residues. CDR3 coding DNA: TGTGCCAGCAGCTTAAGGCAGGGGCCCACAGATACGCAGTATTTT. Its protein product is CASSLRQGPTDTQYF.

The J gene is TRBJ2-1, the V gene TRBV5-4; 9 bases fit TRBD2. V trimming: 0 bases; J trimming: 4 bases; junction bases outside the gene matches: 8. The CDR3 totals 17 residues. Germline-derived CDR1 and CDR2 are SGHNT and YYREEE (reference sequence). The CDR3: CASSLAAPGLAYNEQFF. CDR3 DNA: TGTGCCAGCAGCTTGGCCGCTCCGGGACTAGCATACAATGAGCAGTTCTTC. Full variable domain (remainder filled in from reference TRBV5-4 and TRBJ2-1): ETGVTQSPTHLIKTRGQQVTLRCSSQSGHNTVSWYQQALGQGPQFIFQYYREEENGRGNFPPRFSGLQFPNYSSELNVNALELDDSALYLCASSLAAPGLAYNEQFFGPGTRLTVL.

This chain connects TRBV2 to TRBJ1-1, with 9 bases fitting TRBD1. J lost 6 bases, V lost 2 bases, and 4 bases had no gene match. Germline CDR1 reads SNHLY; CDR2 reads FYNNEI. The CDR3 spans 14 residues. CDR3 amino acids: CASSENRGQAEAFF. CDR3 nucleotides: TGTGCCAGCAGTGAAAACAGGGGGCAGGCTGAAGCTTTCTTT.

The chain recombines TRBV9 with TRBJ2-7, with D tentatively TRBD1 or TRBD2 (6 bases each). The V end was cut by 3 bases, the J end by 3 bases, with 22 bases between. CDR3 length: 17 amino acids. Germline V gene data show CDR1 as SGDLS and CDR2 as YYNGEE. In DNA, the CDR3 is TGTGCCAGCAGCGCCGCCCCGGGGGCGCTTTCCTACTACGAGCAGTACTTC. This encodes CASSAAPGALSYYEQYF.

The chain carries TRBV19 and TRBJ1-2; tentatively, D is TRBD1 (6 bases). With 2 bases removed from V and 4 bases from J, the gap between germline ends came to 17 bases. In germline, CDR1 is LNHDA, CDR2 SQIVND (reference sequence). The CDR3 length is 16 residues. CDR3 nucleotide sequence: TGTGCCAGTAGTATATTGGCAGGGGCCATCCTCTATGGCTACACCTTC. Its protein is CASSILAGAILYGYTF.

This rearrangement joins TRBV28 to TRBJ1-1; maybe TRBD1 (5 bases). Between the trimmed V and J ends, which lost 4 bases and 5 bases, there was a span of 17 bases. This CDR3 has 15 residues. Germline CDR1 and CDR2: MDHEN and SYDVKM. CDR3 nucleotides: TGTGCCAGCAGTTATCTCTACGTCGGGGGAACTGAAGCTTTCTTT. Translated: CASSYLYVGGTEAFF.

This chain links TRBV27 with TRBJ2-5; weak D call: TRBD1 (6 bases). CDR1 MNHEY and CDR2 SMNVEV come from the germline V gene (reference sequence). The CDR3 covers 13 residues. V was shortened by 6 bases and J by 1 base, with 9 bases between the two germline ends. The CDR3 reads CASRQGTQETQYF. CDR3 bases: TGTGCCAGCAGACAGGGTACCCAAGAGACCCAGTACTTC.

This clone is a singleton in its sample. J is TRBJ2-1 and V is TRBV5-8; D perhaps matches TRBD2 (5 bases). Trimming cost V 4 bases and J 0 bases, with 23 bases left between them. Germline CDR1 SGHTS, CDR2 YDEGEE. The CDR3 contains 19 residues. CDR3 bases: TGTGCCAGCAGCCTAGCCATGCGGGTTTTTAGTGCCTCCTACAATGAGCAGTTCTTC. This translates into CASSLAMRVFSASYNEQFF.

The genes are TRBV7-2 and TRBJ2-2; D assignment may be TRBD1 or TRBD2 (5 bases each). Trimming took off 1 base at V and 7 bases at J, with 10 bases between the two ends. Germline CDR1 is SGHTA and CDR2 is FQGNSA. The CDR3 spans 14 residues. The CDR3 loop reads CASSLDLGVGELFF. The CDR3 DNA reads as TGTGCCAGCAGCTTAGACCTGGGGGTCGGGGAGCTGTTTTTT.

The chain uses TRBV5-4 and TRBJ2-6; D gene uncertain. V was cut by 4 bases and J by 4 bases, with 6 bases left in between. This CDR3 is 13 amino acids long. Germline values: CDR1 SGHNT, CDR2 YYREEE (reference sequence). The CDR3 protein is CASSSVGANVLTF. The CDR3 coding sequence is TGTGCCAGCAGCAGCGTAGGGGCCAACGTCCTGACTTTC. Drawing the rest from reference TRBV5-4 and TRBJ2-6, the complete variable domain is ETGVTQSPTHLIKTRGQQVTLRCSSQSGHNTVSWYQQALGQGPQFIFQYYREEENGRGNFPPRFSGLQFPNYSSELNVNALELDDSALYLCASSSVGANVLTFGAGSRLTVL.

The chain uses TRBV11-2 and TRBJ2-3; D call uncertain. This CDR3 region has 16 residues. Germline values: CDR1 SGHAT, CDR2 FQNNGV. Trimming took off 0 bases at V and 0 bases at J, with 10 bases between the two ends. CDR3 DNA: TGTGCCAGCAGCTTAGATCTCGGCGTCAGCACAGATACGCAGTATTTT. It specifies CASSLDLGVSTDTQYF.

The chain employs TRBV5-6 and TRBJ1-3; maybe TRBD1 (5 bases). From germline, CDR1 is SGHDT and CDR2 YYEEEE. Trimming stripped 1 base from V and 3 bases from J, with 11 bases between. The CDR3 consists of 15 residues. In DNA form, the CDR3 reads TGTGCCAGCAGCTTGTTTAGGGGTAGTGGAAACACCATATATTTT. This sequence encodes CASSLFRGSGNTIYF.

In the case of this clone: Other nucleotide sequences in the sample specify the same CDR3. The chain combines TRBV9 with TRBJ2-1; D gene ambiguous. Germline CDR1 SGDLS, CDR2 YYNGEE. CDR3 length equals 15 residues. The V end was cut by 2 bases, the J end by 3 bases, with 12 bases between. The CDR3 reads CASSVGASLYNEQFF. CDR3 DNA sequence: TGTGCCAGCAGCGTTGGTGCCAGCCTCTACAATGAGCAGTTCTTC. The full variable domain, in which reference TRBV9 and TRBJ2-1 provide the parts outside the CDR3, is DSGVTQTPKHLITATGQRVTLRCSPRSGDLSVYWYQQSLDQGLQFLIQYYNGEERAKGNILERFSAQQFPDLHSELNLSSLELGDSALYFCASSVGASLYNEQFFGPGTRLTVL.

The chain recombines TRBV4-1 with TRBJ2-7, with D perhaps given as TRBD1 or TRBD2 (5 bases each). CDR1 and CDR2 from the germline V gene are MGHRA and YSYEKL. CDR3 length equals 20 residues. Trimming removed 2 bases at V and 0 bases at J, with 26 bases between. CDR3 coding DNA: TGCGCCAGCAGCCAACAACCGGGACGGGGATGGGCATTGGGCTCCTACGAGCAGTACTTC. This codes for CASSQQPGRGWALGSYEQYF.

The genes are TRBV29-1 and TRBJ1-2, with a possible D match to TRBD1 (6 bases). Germline V gene data show CDR1 as SQVTM and CDR2 as ANQGSEA. The germline V and J ends were trimmed by 4 bases and 2 bases, with 11 bases remaining between them. The CDR3 is 13 amino acids. As DNA, the CDR3 is TGCAGCGTTGTCCCTCAGGGGAACTATGGCTACACCTTC. Its translation: CSVVPQGNYGYTF.

The V call is TRBV7-9, the J call TRBJ1-6; 8 bases are a match to TRBD1. This CDR3 comprises 15 residues. The V gene's germline CDR1 is SEHNR and CDR2 FQNEAQ (reference sequence). Trimming removed 5 bases from V and 10 bases from J; junction bases left unmatched: 10. CDR3: CASSPPTGEGSPLHF. In DNA, the CDR3 is TGTGCCAGCAGCCCCCCGACAGGGGAGGGGTCACCCCTCCACTTT. The variable domain in full, completed from reference TRBV7-9 and TRBJ1-6, reads DTGVSQNPRHKITKRGQNVTFRCDPISEHNRLYWYRQTLGQGPEFLTYFQNEAQLEKSRLLSDRFSAERPKGSFSTLEIQRTEQGDSAMYLCASSPPTGEGSPLHFGNGTRLTVT.

The chain recombines TRBV7-9 with TRBJ2-3; 11 nucleotides align to TRBD1. Germline values: CDR1 SEHNR, CDR2 FQNEAQ (reference sequence). V gave up 1 base and J gave up 4 bases; unmatched junction bases: 4. This CDR3 comprises 16 residues. For the CDR3, the DNA is TGTGCCAGCAGCTTAGGTAGGACAGGGGGCCCAGATACGCAGTATTTT. It codes for CASSLGRTGGPDTQYF.

V gene TRBV6-5 combines with J gene TRBJ1-2; a possible D gene is TRBD1 (5 bases). V was pared by 2 bases and J by 6 bases, with 7 bases between. This CDR3 region has 12 residues. Germline V lookup: CDR1 MNHEY, CDR2 SVGAGI. CDR3 nucleotide sequence: TGTGCCAGCAGTTACGGCAGGGATGGCTACACCTTC. The encoded protein is CASSYGRDGYTF.

The V call is TRBV19, the J call TRBJ2-3; 10 positions match TRBD2. CDR1 and CDR2 from the germline V gene are LNHDA and SQIVND (reference sequence). Trimming cost V 5 bases and J 5 bases; bases outside gene matches: 4. The CDR3 length is 14 residues. The CDR3 DNA reads as TGTGCCAGTAGTTTAGCGGGGGGAGTAGATACGCAGTATTTT. It is translated as CASSLAGGVDTQYF.

This clone was detected once. The gene calls are TRBV5-4 and TRBJ2-1; D might be TRBD2 (5 bases). CDR1 and CDR2 (germline): SGHNT, YYREEE (reference sequence). CDR3 length: 16 residues. V dropped 4 bases and J dropped 4 bases, with 18 bases sitting between them. Written as DNA, the CDR3 is TGTGCCAGCAGCCTGCTAACTAGACATGGGTACAATGAGCAGTTCTTC. Translating it yields CASSLLTRHGYNEQFF.

The chain uses TRBV9 and TRBJ2-7; 13 bases align to TRBD2. V lost 4 bases to trimming and J lost 2 bases; unmatched junction nucleotides: 3. The CDR3 contains 15 residues. Germline CDR1 is SGDLS and CDR2 is YYNGEE. The CDR3 DNA is TGTGCCAGCAGCAAGGGACTAGCGGGACCCTACGAGCAGTACTTC. It translates to CASSKGLAGPYEQYF.

This sequence joins TRBV19 and TRBJ2-7, with 7 positions matching TRBD2. This CDR3 has 14 residues. CDR1 is LNHDA and CDR2 is SQIVND in the germline V gene (reference sequence). After removal of 1 base from V and 2 bases from J, the junction contained 2 bases not matched to a gene. The CDR3 DNA reads TGTGCCAGTAGTATAGGCGGGGGACCCTACGAGCAGTACTTC. It is translated as CASSIGGGPYEQYF.

The chain is built from TRBV7-2 and TRBJ2-1; no definite D call. The CDR3 extends over 15 amino acids. CDR1 and CDR2 (germline): SGHTA, FQGNSA. Trimming cost V 1 base and J 2 bases, with 9 bases left between them. The CDR3 nucleotides are TGTGCCAGCAGCTTAGTGGCCGTCCCCTACAATGAGCAGTTCTTC. Encoded protein: CASSLVAVPYNEQFF. The whole variable domain, filled in from reference TRBV7-2 and TRBJ2-1, reads GAGVSQSPSNKVTEKGKDVELRCDPISGHTALYWYRQSLGQGLEFLIYFQGNSAPDKSGLPSDRFSAERTGGSVSTLTIQRTQQEDSAVYLCASSLVAVPYNEQFFGPGTRLTVL.

The J gene is TRBJ2-2, the V gene TRBV7-2; perhaps D is TRBD1 or TRBD2 (5 bases each). There are 16 residues in the CDR3. Germline lookup yields CDR1 SGHTA and CDR2 FQGNSA. V gave up 5 bases and J gave up 5 bases, with 18 bases separating them. CDR3 residues: CASSAEGTTGTGELFF. As DNA, the CDR3 is TGTGCCAGCAGCGCCGAAGGGACCACGGGTACCGGGGAGCTGTTTTTT.

The chain recombines TRBV6-1 with TRBJ2-2, with a tentative D call TRBD2 (6 bases). The V gene lost 3 bases and the J gene lost 3 bases, with 14 bases spanning the gap. Germline values: CDR1 MNHNS, CDR2 SASEGT. The CDR3 is made up of 16 amino acids. The CDR3 nucleotides are TGTGCCAGCAGTGAGGAGGGGCAGGTCCACACCGGGGAGCTGTTTTTT. This gives the protein CASSEEGQVHTGELFF.

V is TRBV27 and J is TRBJ2-6, with D unclear. V was cut by 2 bases and J by 3 bases, with 8 bases left in between. The CDR3 totals 15 residues. Germline V gene sequence: CDR1 MNHEY, CDR2 SMNVEV (reference sequence). The DNA for the CDR3 is TGTGCCAGCAGTTTAGGGTACCTTGGGGCCAACGTCCTGACTTTC. This sequence encodes CASSLGYLGANVLTF.

V is TRBV6-2 or TRBV6-3 and J is TRBJ1-2; D is unclear. The CDR3 covers 15 residues. Trimming stripped 5 bases from V and 7 bases from J, with 20 bases between. Germline CDR1 MNHEY, CDR2 SVGEGT. The chain's CDR3 is CASSKYWTGPAGYTF. The CDR3 nucleotides read TGTGCCAGCAGTAAATATTGGACCGGACCGGCTGGCTACACCTTC.

This clone has just one count. The chain couples TRBV29-1 to TRBJ2-1; 11 bases match TRBD1. The CDR3 has 14 residues. CDR1 SQVTM and CDR2 ANQGSEA come from the germline V gene. V lost 4 bases, J lost 6 bases, and 5 bases stayed unmatched. The CDR3 region has the DNA TGCAGCGTTGTTTCAGGGACAGGGGGCAATGAGCAGTTCTTC. Its protein product is CSVVSGTGGNEQFF.

This chain links TRBV6-2 or TRBV6-3 with TRBJ1-1; 7 bases agree with TRBD1. Germline CDR1 MNHEY, CDR2 SVGEGT. The CDR3 loop spans 15 amino acids. V trimming: 0 bases; J trimming: 6 bases; junction bases outside the gene matches: 7. The DNA for the CDR3 is TGTGCCAGCAGTTACTCGATGGGTGGGACAGCTGAAGCTTTCTTT. Translating gives CASSYSMGGTAEAFF.

The gene calls are TRBV28 and TRBJ2-2, with TRBD2 identical over 7 bases. The J segment lost 6 bases and the V segment lost 3 bases, leaving 7 bases of the junction unmatched. The germline V gene encodes CDR1 MDHEN and CDR2 SYDVKM. The CDR3 spans 15 residues. DNA of the CDR3: TGTGCCAGCAGTTTTGGCGCGGGAGTTCCCGGGGAGCTGTTTTTT. Translated: CASSFGAGVPGELFF.